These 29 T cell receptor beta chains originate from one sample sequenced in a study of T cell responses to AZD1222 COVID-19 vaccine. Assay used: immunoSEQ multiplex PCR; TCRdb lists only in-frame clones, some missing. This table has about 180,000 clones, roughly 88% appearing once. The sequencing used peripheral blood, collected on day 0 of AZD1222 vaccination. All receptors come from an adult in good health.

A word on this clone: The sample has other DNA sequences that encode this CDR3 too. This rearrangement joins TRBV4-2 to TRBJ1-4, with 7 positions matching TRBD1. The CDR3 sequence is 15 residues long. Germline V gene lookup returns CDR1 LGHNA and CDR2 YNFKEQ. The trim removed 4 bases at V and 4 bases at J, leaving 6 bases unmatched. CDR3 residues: CASSPLRDSNEKLFF. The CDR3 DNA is TGTGCCAGCAGCCCACTGCGGGACAGTAATGAAAAACTGTTTTTT.

In DNA, the CDR3 is TGTGCCACCACGGGGACTTGGAGCTCCTACGAGCAGTACTTC. The encoded protein is CATTGTWSSYEQYF. The J gene is TRBJ2-7, the V gene TRBV28; D possibly corresponds to TRBD2 (6 bases). The germline gives CDR1 MDHEN, CDR2 SYDVKM. V lost 10 bases, J lost 0 bases, and 16 bases lay in between. The CDR3 is 14 amino acids.

Here the CDR3 DNA reads TGTGCCAGCAGCTTGGACAGAAACTCTGGAAACACCATATATTTT. Encoded protein: CASSLDRNSGNTIYF. This chain uses TRBV11-2 with TRBJ1-3; tentatively, D is TRBD1 (6 bases). Germline CDR1 reads SGHAT; CDR2 reads FQNNGV. The CDR3 is made up of 15 amino acids. Between the trimmed V and J ends, which lost 3 bases and 0 bases, there was a span of 9 bases.

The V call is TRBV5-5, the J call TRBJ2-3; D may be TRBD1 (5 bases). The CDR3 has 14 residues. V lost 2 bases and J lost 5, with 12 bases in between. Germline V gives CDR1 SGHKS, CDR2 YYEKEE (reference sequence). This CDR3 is CASSFPGSGDTQYF. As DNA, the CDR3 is TGTGCCAGCAGCTTTCCAGGGTCAGGAGATACGCAGTATTTT.

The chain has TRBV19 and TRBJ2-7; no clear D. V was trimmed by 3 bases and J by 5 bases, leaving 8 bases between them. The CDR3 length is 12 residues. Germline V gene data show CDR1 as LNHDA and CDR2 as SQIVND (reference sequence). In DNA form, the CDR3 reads TGTGCCAGTAGTATTGGCAAAGACGAGCAGTACTTC. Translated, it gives CASSIGKDEQYF.

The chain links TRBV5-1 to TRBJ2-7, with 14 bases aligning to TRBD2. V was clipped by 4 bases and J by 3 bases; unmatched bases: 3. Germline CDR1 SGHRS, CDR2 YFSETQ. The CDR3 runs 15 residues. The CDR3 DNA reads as TGCGCCAGCAGCGACGGGACTAGCGGGGGCTACGAGCAGTACTTC. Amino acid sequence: CASSDGTSGGYEQYF.

CDR3 amino acids: CASSWGQGKNEQYF. CDR3 bases: TGTGCCAGCAGCTGGGGACAGGGCAAGAACGAGCAGTACTTC. The chain is built from TRBV5-5 and TRBJ2-7; TRBD1 matches 9 bases. The CDR3 covers 14 residues. V dropped 3 bases and J dropped 5; count of bases not matched to a gene: 6. CDR1 SGHKS and CDR2 YYEKEE come from the germline V gene (reference sequence).

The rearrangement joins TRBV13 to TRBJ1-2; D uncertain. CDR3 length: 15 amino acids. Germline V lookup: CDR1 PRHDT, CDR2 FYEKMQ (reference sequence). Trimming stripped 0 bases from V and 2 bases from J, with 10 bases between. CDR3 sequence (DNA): TGTGCCAGCAGCTTAGGGGGTAGGTTGAACTATGGCTACACCTTC. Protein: CASSLGGRLNYGYTF. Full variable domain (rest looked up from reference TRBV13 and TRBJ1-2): AAGVIQSPRHLIKEKRETATLKCYPIPRHDTVYWYQQGPGQDPQFLISFYEKMQSDKGSIPDRFSAQQFSDYHSELNMSSLELGDSALYFCASSLGGRLNYGYTFGSGTRLTVV.

Here the CDR3 DNA reads TGTGCCAGCTCACGGGGGTCCATGACAGATACGCAGTATTTT. Encoded protein: CASSRGSMTDTQYF. V gene TRBV18 combines with J gene TRBJ2-3; D is possibly TRBD1 or TRBD2 (5 bases each). From germline, CDR1 is KGHSH and CDR2 LQKENI. Trimming shortened V by 4 bases and J by 3 bases, and 11 bases separated the two germline ends. The CDR3 has 14 residues.

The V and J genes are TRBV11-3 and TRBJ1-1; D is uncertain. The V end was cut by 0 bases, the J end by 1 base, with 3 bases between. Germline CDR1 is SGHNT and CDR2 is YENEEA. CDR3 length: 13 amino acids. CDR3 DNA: TGTGCCAGCAGCTTAGATAGGAACACTGAAGCTTTCTTT. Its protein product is CASSLDRNTEAFF.

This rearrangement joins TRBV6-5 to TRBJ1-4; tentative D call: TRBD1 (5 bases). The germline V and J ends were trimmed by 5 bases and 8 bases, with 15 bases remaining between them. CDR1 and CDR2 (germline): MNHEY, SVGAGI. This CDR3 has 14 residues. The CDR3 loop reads CASSTTGGMEKLFF. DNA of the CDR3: TGTGCCAGCAGTACGACGGGGGGTATGGAAAAACTGTTTTTT.

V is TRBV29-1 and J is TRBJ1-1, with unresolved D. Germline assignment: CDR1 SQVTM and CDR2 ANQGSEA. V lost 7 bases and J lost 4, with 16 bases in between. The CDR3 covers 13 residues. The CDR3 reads CSAPVSWGTEAFF. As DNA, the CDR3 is TGCAGCGCCCCCGTTTCGTGGGGCACTGAAGCTTTCTTT.

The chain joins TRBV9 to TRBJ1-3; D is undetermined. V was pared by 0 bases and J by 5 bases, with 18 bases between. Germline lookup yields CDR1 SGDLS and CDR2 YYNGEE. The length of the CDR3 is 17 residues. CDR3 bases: TGTGCCAGCAGCGTAGGCCCTGGGCCGGATGGTCGAAACACCATATATTTT. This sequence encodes CASSVGPGPDGRNTIYF. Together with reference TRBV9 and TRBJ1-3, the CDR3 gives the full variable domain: DSGVTQTPKHLITATGQRVTLRCSPRSGDLSVYWYQQSLDQGLQFLIQYYNGEERAKGNILERFSAQQFPDLHSELNLSSLELGDSALYFCASSVGPGPDGRNTIYFGEGSWLTVV.

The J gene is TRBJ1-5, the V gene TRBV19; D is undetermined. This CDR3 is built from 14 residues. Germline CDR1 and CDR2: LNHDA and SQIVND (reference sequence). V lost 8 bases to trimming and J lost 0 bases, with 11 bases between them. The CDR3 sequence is CASARGYSNQPQHF. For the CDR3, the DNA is TGTGCCAGTGCTCGGGGATATAGCAATCAGCCCCAGCATTTT.

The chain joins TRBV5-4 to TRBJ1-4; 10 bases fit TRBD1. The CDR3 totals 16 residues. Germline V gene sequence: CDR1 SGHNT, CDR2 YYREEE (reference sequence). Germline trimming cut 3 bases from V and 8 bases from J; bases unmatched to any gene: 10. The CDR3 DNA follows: TGTGCCAGCAGCTCGGGACAGGGGATACGGAGCGAAAAACTGTTTTTT. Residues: CASSSGQGIRSEKLFF.

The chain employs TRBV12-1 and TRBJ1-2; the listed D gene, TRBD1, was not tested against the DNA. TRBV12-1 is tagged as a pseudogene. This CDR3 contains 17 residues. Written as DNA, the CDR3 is TGTGCCAGCAGCTTTCAGGGGGCCATTTCCAAATACTATGGCTACACCTTC. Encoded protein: CASSFQGAISKYYGYTF.

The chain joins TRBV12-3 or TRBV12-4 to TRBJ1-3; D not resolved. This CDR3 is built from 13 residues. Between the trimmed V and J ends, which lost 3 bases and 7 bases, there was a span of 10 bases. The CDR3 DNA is TGTGCCAGCAGTTTTGTAGGAAGCAACACCATATATTTT. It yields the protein CASSFVGSNTIYF.

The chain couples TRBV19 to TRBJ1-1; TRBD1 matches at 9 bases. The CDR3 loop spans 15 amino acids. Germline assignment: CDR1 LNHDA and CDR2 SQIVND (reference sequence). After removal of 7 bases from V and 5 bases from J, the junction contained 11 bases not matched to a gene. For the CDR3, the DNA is TGTGCCAGTACCCCCAAACAGGGGGCGCCGACTGAAGCTTTCTTT. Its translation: CASTPKQGAPTEAFF.

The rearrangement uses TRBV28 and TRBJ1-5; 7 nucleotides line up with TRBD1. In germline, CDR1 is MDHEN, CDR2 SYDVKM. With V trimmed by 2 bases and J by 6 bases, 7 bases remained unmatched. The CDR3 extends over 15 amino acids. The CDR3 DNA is TGTGCCAGCAGTTTAATGGACAGGTCAAGTCAGCCCCAGCATTTT. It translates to CASSLMDRSSQPQHF. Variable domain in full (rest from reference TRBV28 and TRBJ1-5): DVKVTQSSRYLVKRTGEKVFLECVQDMDHENMFWYRQDPGLGLRLIYFSYDVKMKEKGDIPEGYSVSREKKERFSLILESASTNQTSMYLCASSLMDRSSQPQHFGDGTRLSIL.

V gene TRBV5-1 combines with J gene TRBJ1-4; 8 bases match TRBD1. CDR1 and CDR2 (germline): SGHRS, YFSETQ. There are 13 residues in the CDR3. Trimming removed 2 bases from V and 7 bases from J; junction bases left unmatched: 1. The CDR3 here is CASSLDRGEKLFF. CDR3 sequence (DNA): TGCGCCAGCAGCTTAGACAGGGGTGAAAAACTGTTTTTT.

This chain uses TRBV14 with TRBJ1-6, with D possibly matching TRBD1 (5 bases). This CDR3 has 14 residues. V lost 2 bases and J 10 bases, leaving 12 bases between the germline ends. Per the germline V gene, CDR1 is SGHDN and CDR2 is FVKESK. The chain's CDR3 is CASSQRGGRSPLHF. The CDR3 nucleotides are TGTGCCAGCAGCCAAAGGGGCGGTCGGTCACCCCTCCACTTT. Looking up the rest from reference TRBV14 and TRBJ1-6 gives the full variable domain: EAGVTQFPSHSVIEKGQTVTLRCDPISGHDNLYWYRRVMGKEIKFLLHFVKESKQDESGMPNNRFLAERTGGTYSTLKVQPAELEDSGVYFCASSQRGGRSPLHFGNGTRLTVT.

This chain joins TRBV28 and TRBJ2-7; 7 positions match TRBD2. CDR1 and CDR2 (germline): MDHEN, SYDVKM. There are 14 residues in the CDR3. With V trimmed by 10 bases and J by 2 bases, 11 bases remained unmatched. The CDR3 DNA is TGTGCCACCTCGTATAGCGGGCCTCCCTACGAGCAGTACTTC. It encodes CATSYSGPPYEQYF.

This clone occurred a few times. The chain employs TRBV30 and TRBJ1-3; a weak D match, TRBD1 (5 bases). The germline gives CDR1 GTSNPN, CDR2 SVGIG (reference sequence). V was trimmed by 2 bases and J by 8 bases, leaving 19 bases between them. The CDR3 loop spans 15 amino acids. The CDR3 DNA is TGTGCCTGGAGTAGAAGTTTAGGACCGGGGGACACCATATATTTT. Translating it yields CAWSRSLGPGDTIYF.

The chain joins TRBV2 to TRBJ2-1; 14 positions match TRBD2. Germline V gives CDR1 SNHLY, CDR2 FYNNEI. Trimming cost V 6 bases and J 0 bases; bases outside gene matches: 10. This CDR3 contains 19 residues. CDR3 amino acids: CASRGGTSGGWGSYNEQFF. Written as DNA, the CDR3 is TGTGCCAGCAGGGGAGGGACTAGCGGGGGATGGGGCTCCTACAATGAGCAGTTCTTC.

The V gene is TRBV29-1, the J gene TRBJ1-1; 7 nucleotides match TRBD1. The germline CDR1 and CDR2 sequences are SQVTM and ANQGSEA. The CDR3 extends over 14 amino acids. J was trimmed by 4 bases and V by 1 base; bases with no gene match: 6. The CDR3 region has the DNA TGCAGCGTTGAAGGGAGACAGGGTGTCACTGAAGCTTTCTTT. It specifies CSVEGRQGVTEAFF.

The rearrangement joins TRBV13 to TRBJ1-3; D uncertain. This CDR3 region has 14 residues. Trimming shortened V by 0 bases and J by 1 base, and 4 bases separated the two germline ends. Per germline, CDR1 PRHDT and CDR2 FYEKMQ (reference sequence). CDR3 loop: CASSLGTSGNTIYF. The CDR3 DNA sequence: TGTGCCAGCAGCTTAGGGACTTCTGGAAACACCATATATTTT.

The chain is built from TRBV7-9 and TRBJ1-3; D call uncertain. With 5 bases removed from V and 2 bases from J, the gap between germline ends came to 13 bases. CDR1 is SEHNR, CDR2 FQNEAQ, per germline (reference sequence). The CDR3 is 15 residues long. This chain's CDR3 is CASSPDWQPGNTIYF. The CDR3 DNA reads TGTGCCAGCAGCCCGGACTGGCAGCCTGGAAACACCATATATTTT. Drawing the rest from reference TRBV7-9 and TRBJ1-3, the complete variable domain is DTGVSQNPRHKITKRGQNVTFRCDPISEHNRLYWYRQTLGQGPEFLTYFQNEAQLEKSRLLSDRFSAERPKGSFSTLEIQRTEQGDSAMYLCASSPDWQPGNTIYFGEGSWLTVV.

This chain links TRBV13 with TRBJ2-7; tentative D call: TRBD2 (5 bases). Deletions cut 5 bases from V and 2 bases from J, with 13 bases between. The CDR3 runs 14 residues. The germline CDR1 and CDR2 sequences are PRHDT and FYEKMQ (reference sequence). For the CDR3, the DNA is TGTGCCAGCAGCCCCGGACTGGGCACCTACGAGCAGTACTTC. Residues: CASSPGLGTYEQYF.

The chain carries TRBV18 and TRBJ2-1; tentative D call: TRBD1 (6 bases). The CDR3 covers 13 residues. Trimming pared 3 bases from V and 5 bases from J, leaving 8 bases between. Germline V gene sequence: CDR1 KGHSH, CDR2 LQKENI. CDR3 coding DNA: TGTGCCAGCTCACCGCAGGGGAACAATGAGCAGTTCTTC. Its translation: CASSPQGNNEQFF.